This passage covers 2 T cell receptor beta chains from one sample sequenced in a study of T cell responses to AZD1222 COVID-19 vaccine (dated by TCRdb to 2020 to 2023). Library preparation was by the immunoSEQ multiplex PCR assay. Held by TCRdb, this immuneACCESS table contains in-frame sequences only and omits some clones. Under half of the omission traces to an unresolved V gene where checked; the cause of the rest is unknown. The sample table shows around 88,000 clones, and roughly 87% are seen once. Of the sample, approximately 6.3% falls within the top ten clones. Read against the paper, the sample's time point label means: baseline before first vaccination. Sample: peripheral blood, taken on day 0 of AZD1222 vaccination. These receptors were obtained from an adult in good health.

The genes are TRBV3-1 (or the pseudogene TRBV3-2) and TRBJ2-3; D call uncertain. The germline CDR1 and CDR2 sequences are LGHDT and YNNKEL (reference sequence). V lost 0 bases and J 3 bases, leaving 13 bases between the germline ends. The CDR3 extends over 16 amino acids. The CDR3 nucleotides read TGTGCCAGCAGCCAAGAAGGAGAACTGAAGACAGATACGCAGTATTTT. This encodes CASSQEGELKTDTQYF.

The CDR3 nucleotides are TGTGCCAGCAGCCAAAGCGGGAGTCGCACCGGGGAGCTGTTTTTT. Its protein is CASSQSGSRTGELFF. The chain uses TRBV7-2 and TRBJ2-2; 8 bases match TRBD2. Germline loops: CDR1 SGHTA, CDR2 FQGNSA. The CDR3 is made up of 15 amino acids. V was clipped by 5 bases and J by 4 bases; unmatched bases: 6.